This T cell receptor beta chain was sequenced in a study of blood T cells in healthy people across ages. Study results and caveats: A strong correlation was found between TCR beta diversity and the percentage of naive T cells. Diversity estimated from one million T cells was considered an underestimate. A roughly linear fall in TCR beta diversity per million T cells was seen with increasing age.

The table lists this clonotype with many counts. Antigen: not known. The CDR3 spans 12 residues. V dropped 1 base and J dropped 5 bases, with 5 bases sitting between them. Per the germline V gene, CDR1 is SEHNR and CDR2 is FQNEAQ (reference sequence). The use of a sample-barcoded 5' primer and a J-beta primer mix characterized a second PCR of roughly 7 to 11 cycles. TCRdb recomputed calls from the 5' RACE reads with MiXCR, one row per CDR3 protein. The sample yields 500,000 to 700,000 distinct CDR3 sequences, 25% to 30% seen once. The donors, all healthy, were Caucasians living in Russia, aged roughly 6 to 100.

The receptor was isolated from a woman older than 75 in good health. The chain couples TRBV7-9 to TRBJ1-1, with D hard to call. The sequenced material came from blood. The CDR3: CASSLESTEAFF. The CDR3 DNA follows: TGTGCCAGCAGCTTAGAGAGTACTGAAGCTTTCTTT. Full variable domain (missing parts from reference TRBV7-9 and TRBJ1-1): DTGVSQNPRHKITKRGQNVTFRCDPISEHNRLYWYRQTLGQGPEFLTYFQNEAQLEKSRLLSDRFSAERPKGSFSTLEIQRTEQGDSAMYLCASSLESTEAFFGQGTRLTVV.